Below are 27 T cell receptor beta chains sequenced from a single sample in a study of blood T cell dynamics during melanoma immunotherapy. Described time point: pre-treatment baseline. The table came from immunoSEQ multiplex PCR; TCRdb's copy has only in-frame clones and leaves some out. The table records roughly 15,000 clones, about nine tenths of them present only once. The sequenced sample was blood, obtained from a patient treated with checkpoint blockade. These receptor sequences come from a human donor with melanoma.

The chain couples TRBV9 to TRBJ1-5; the D gene is possibly TRBD1 (5 bases). The CDR3 has 14 residues. Germline V CDR1 and CDR2: SGDLS, YYNGEE. The V and J ends lost 0 bases and 9 bases respectively, with 13 bases between them. The CDR3 region has the DNA TGTGCCAGCAGCGTAGGGGAGGGGAGGTGGCCCCAGCATTTT. It yields the protein CASSVGEGRWPQHF.

This chain links TRBV6-5 with TRBJ1-2; the D is unclear. Looked up from germline, CDR1 is MNHEY and CDR2 is SVGAGI. The length of the CDR3 is 15 residues. Trimming removed 0 bases at V and 9 bases at J, with 17 bases between. The CDR3, as DNA: TGTGCCAGCAGTTACTCGTACGGGGTCAGAACCAGCTACACCTTC. As protein: CASSYSYGVRTSYTF.

V usage is TRBV9 and J usage is TRBJ2-1; the D gene could be TRBD1 or TRBD2 (5 bases each). The CDR3 is 15 residues long. Per germline, CDR1 SGDLS and CDR2 YYNGEE. The germline V and J ends were trimmed by 3 bases and 3 bases, with 13 bases remaining between them. The CDR3 DNA is TGTGCCAGCAGCGGGTCCGGGACGGACTACAATGAGCAGTTCTTC. This codes for CASSGSGTDYNEQFF.

The chain links TRBV29-1 to TRBJ2-3, with TRBD1 matching over 7 bases. The CDR3 extends over 15 amino acids. V lost 5 bases and J lost 4; bases outside the gene matches: 12. Per germline, CDR1 SQVTM and CDR2 ANQGSEA. The CDR3 region is CSVRQGPAIADTQYF. In nucleotides, the CDR3 is TGCAGCGTTAGACAGGGACCGGCGATCGCAGATACGCAGTATTTT.

The genes are TRBV14 and TRBJ2-3; D is ambiguous. The CDR3 sequence is 19 residues long. The V end lost 1 base, the J end lost 0 bases, and 20 bases lay between the germline ends. Germline V gene sequence: CDR1 SGHDN, CDR2 FVKESK. CDR3: CASSQGPQTMTLSTDTQYF. CDR3 bases: TGTGCCAGCAGCCAAGGACCCCAAACCATGACACTCAGCACAGATACGCAGTATTTT.

The V gene is TRBV12-2, the J gene TRBJ2-7. TRBV12-2 is classified as a pseudogene. This CDR3 comprises 16 residues. CDR3 in amino acids: CASRPRDVIPHYEQYV. The CDR3, as DNA: TGTGCAAGTCGCCCCCGGGACGTAATTCCCCACTACGAGCAGTACGTC.

The rearrangement joins TRBV7-9 to TRBJ2-7; 8 bases match TRBD1. The CDR3 totals 14 residues. Germline CDR1 is SEHNR and CDR2 is FQNEAQ (reference sequence). After removal of 5 bases from V and 3 bases from J, the junction contained 6 bases not matched to a gene. The CDR3 nucleotides read TGTGCCAGCAGCGTAGGACAGGGAGGCTACGAGCAGTACTTC. This encodes CASSVGQGGYEQYF.

This clone showed up just a few times. The genes are TRBV12-5 and TRBJ1-2; unclear D gene. The CDR3 is made up of 12 amino acids. Trimming removed 3 bases at V and 7 bases at J, with 9 bases between. Germline values: CDR1 LGHNT, CDR2 FRNRAP. CDR3 loop: CASGFRLIGYTF. The CDR3 nucleotides are TGTGCTAGTGGTTTCCGCCTTATTGGCTACACCTTC.

The chain employs TRBV19 and TRBJ2-2; 13 bases fit TRBD2. The CDR3 totals 18 residues. V trimming: 2 bases; J trimming: 6 bases; junction bases outside the gene matches: 9. Germline CDR1 reads LNHDA; CDR2 reads SQIVND (reference sequence). The CDR3 protein is CASSITSGGAGGPGELFF. In DNA form, the CDR3 reads TGTGCCAGTAGTATAACTAGCGGGGGGGCTGGCGGTCCCGGGGAGCTGTTTTTT. The entire variable domain, with the rest obtained from reference TRBV19 and TRBJ2-2, is as follows: DGGITQSPKYLFRKEGQNVTLSCEQNLNHDAMYWYRQDPGQGLRLIYYSQIVNDFQKGDIAEGYSVSREKKESFPLTVTSAQKNPTAFYLCASSITSGGAGGPGELFFGEGSRLTVL.

The chain couples TRBV30 to TRBJ2-5; the D call may be TRBD1 or TRBD2 (6 bases each). Germline values: CDR1 GTSNPN, CDR2 SVGIG (reference sequence). The V and J ends lost 0 bases and 3 bases respectively, with 14 bases between them. The CDR3 has 15 amino acids. The CDR3 DNA follows: TGTGCCTGGAGTGTACAAGGGGGGTTGAAAGAGACCCAGTACTTC. It translates to CAWSVQGGLKETQYF.

V usage is TRBV6-1 and J usage is TRBJ2-3; a possible D gene is TRBD1 (5 bases). CDR3 size: 17 residues. The V end was cut by 1 base, the J end by 1 base, with 15 bases between. Germline loops: CDR1 MNHNS, CDR2 SASEGT. The CDR3 bases are TGTGCCAGCAGTGAAGTCGAAGCCAGGGCTGGCACAGATACGCAGTATTTT. Translating gives CASSEVEARAGTDTQYF.

The rearrangement links TRBV6-5 to TRBJ1-2, with 10 bases lining up with TRBD1. Germline assignment: CDR1 MNHEY and CDR2 SVGAGI. V lost 5 bases, J lost 5 bases, and 5 bases stayed unmatched. The CDR3 is 14 amino acids. CDR3: CASSPGQGLYGYTF. CDR3 sequence (DNA): TGTGCCAGCAGTCCGGGACAGGGGTTATATGGCTACACCTTC.

Worth noting for this clone: Relative to the germline gene, one junction end is altered; a read error may explain this. The chain has TRBV12-5 and TRBJ2-4; 8 nucleotides align to TRBD1. This CDR3 region has 12 residues. Germline CDR1 is LGHNT and CDR2 is FRNRAP. This chain's CDR3 is CASGHDRGGFDF. The CDR3 coding sequence is TGTGCTAGTGGTCACGACAGGGGCGGCTTTGACTTC.

This chain uses TRBV2 with TRBJ2-5, with 7 nucleotides matching TRBD2. The CDR3 loop spans 13 amino acids. J gave up 9 bases and V 4 bases, and 8 bases lay outside the gene matches. CDR1 SNHLY and CDR2 FYNNEI come from the germline V gene. This CDR3 is CASSVETRGAQYF. DNA of the CDR3: TGTGCCAGCAGTGTCGAGACTCGGGGGGCCCAGTACTTC.

The chain is built from TRBV7-9 and TRBJ1-2; D gene unclear. The CDR3 extends over 13 amino acids. With 3 bases removed from V and 5 bases from J, the gap between germline ends came to 10 bases. The germline V gene encodes CDR1 SEHNR and CDR2 FQNEAQ (reference sequence). The CDR3 sequence is CASSFSGEYGYTF. The DNA for the CDR3 is TGTGCCAGCAGCTTCTCCGGGGAATATGGCTACACCTTC.

This chain connects TRBV28 to TRBJ1-2; TRBD1 matches 11 bases. Losses at the gene ends were 9 bases for V and 6 bases for J; bases not matched to a gene: 9. The germline CDR1 and CDR2 sequences are MDHEN and SYDVKM. The length of the CDR3 is 14 residues. The CDR3 loop reads CASKDRGPGHGYTF. The CDR3 nucleotides read TGTGCCAGTAAGGACAGGGGGCCAGGACATGGCTACACCTTC.

This sequence joins TRBV7-9 and TRBJ1-4, with D possibly TRBD1 on 5 matching bases. V was clipped by 5 bases and J by 8 bases, with 12 bases between them. From germline, CDR1 is SEHNR and CDR2 FQNEAQ (reference sequence). There are 13 residues in the CDR3. CDR3 protein: CASSLDSKEKLFF. For the CDR3, the DNA is TGTGCCAGCAGCCTAGACAGCAAGGAAAAACTGTTTTTT.

The rearrangement links TRBV6-1 to TRBJ2-7; 8 positions match TRBD1. Trimming at V came to 6 bases and at J to 0 bases, leaving 4 bases not matched to a gene. Looked up from germline, CDR1 is MNHNS and CDR2 is SASEGT. The CDR3 contains 14 residues. CDR3 nucleotides: TGTGCCAGCAGGACAGGGGATAGCTCCTACGAGCAGTACTTC. This gives the protein CASRTGDSSYEQYF.

This sequence joins TRBV6-5 and TRBJ1-5, with no clear D. The CDR3 totals 13 residues. The germline gives CDR1 MNHEY, CDR2 SVGAGI. Trimming pared 0 bases from V and 6 bases from J, leaving 6 bases between. The CDR3 reads CASSYSRGQPQHF. The DNA for the CDR3 is TGTGCCAGCAGTTACTCGCGGGGTCAGCCCCAGCATTTT.

The chain recombines TRBV7-8 with TRBJ2-2; a weak D match, TRBD2 (6 bases). Germline CDR1 SGHVS, CDR2 FQNEAQ. Trimming took 4 bases from V and 5 from J, leaving 17 bases between them. This CDR3 has 16 residues. The DNA of the CDR3 is TGTGCCAGCAGCTCAATAGGCGGGGAAGCGACCGGGGAGCTGTTTTTT. Amino acid sequence: CASSSIGGEATGELFF.

The chain employs TRBV5-1 and TRBJ1-3, with no clear D. This CDR3 has 13 amino acids. From germline, CDR1 is SGHRS and CDR2 YFSETQ. V lost 1 base to trimming and J lost 0 bases, with 2 bases between them. In DNA, the CDR3 is TGCGCCAGCAGCTTGAGCTCTGGAAACACCATATATTTT. This encodes CASSLSSGNTIYF.

V and J are TRBV5-8 and TRBJ2-7; D unresolved. The germline V gene encodes CDR1 SGHTS and CDR2 YDEGEE. Trimming removed 4 bases from V and 1 base from J, with 9 bases in between. The CDR3 loop spans 13 amino acids. The CDR3 region has the DNA TGTGCCAGCAGCCCCCAGGTTTCCTACGAGCAGTACTTC. Translation: CASSPQVSYEQYF.

The chain carries TRBV7-2 and TRBJ2-3; 12 nucleotides match TRBD2. This CDR3 region has 13 residues. V lost 5 bases, J lost 13 bases, and 7 bases stayed unmatched. The germline CDR1 and CDR2 sequences are SGHTA and FQGNSA. The CDR3: CASSQGLAGGKYF. CDR3 DNA sequence: TGTGCCAGCAGCCAGGGGCTAGCGGGGGGGAAGTATTTT. The full variable domain, in which reference TRBV7-2 and TRBJ2-3 provide the parts outside the CDR3, is GAGVSQSPSNKVTEKGKDVELRCDPISGHTALYWYRQSLGQGLEFLIYFQGNSAPDKSGLPSDRFSAERTGGSVSTLTIQRTQQEDSAVYLCASSQGLAGGKYFGPGTRLTVL.

The rearrangement joins TRBV6-1 to TRBJ1-2; tentative D call: TRBD1 (6 bases). This CDR3 region has 13 residues. Trimming stripped 6 bases from V and 3 bases from J, with 11 bases between. Germline CDR1 and CDR2: MNHNS and SASEGT. This chain's CDR3 is CASRVGQYYGYTF. DNA for the CDR3: TGTGCCAGCAGGGTTGGACAGTACTATGGCTACACCTTC.

The chain is built from TRBV19 and TRBJ2-2; 7 bases are shared with TRBD1. V was pared by 7 bases and J by 4 bases, with 3 bases of the junction left unmatched. The CDR3 is 13 amino acids. Germline CDR1 and CDR2: LNHDA and SQIVND (reference sequence). CDR3 DNA sequence: TGTGCCAGTACCACAGGGGTCACCGGGGAGCTGTTTTTT. Its protein product is CASTTGVTGELFF.

This clone was observed a handful of times. The genes are TRBV7-2 and TRBJ1-2; no definite D call. The CDR3 totals 13 residues. The germline V gene has CDR1 SGHTA and CDR2 FQGNSA. V gave up 2 bases and J gave up 1 base, with 5 bases separating them. The CDR3 DNA sequence: TGTGCCAGCAGCTTAAACAGTAACTATGGCTACACCTTC. This translates into CASSLNSNYGYTF.

The chain combines TRBV6-1 with TRBJ1-2; D gene unclear. The CDR3 covers 14 residues. Per the germline V gene, CDR1 is MNHNS and CDR2 is SASEGT. Trimming left V 3 bases short and J 0 bases short, with 8 bases between. DNA of the CDR3: TGTGCCAGCAGTGACGCGGCAGCTAACTATGGCTACACCTTC. This gives the protein CASSDAAANYGYTF.